Below are 23 T cell receptor beta chains sequenced from a single sample in a study of blood T cell repertoires in COVID-19. Some clones are missing from TCRdb's copy, which holds only in-frame ones; the method was immunoSEQ multiplex PCR. The sample includes fewer than 80,000 clones, about nine tenths seen only once; the top ten take around 2.6%. The specimen sequenced was peripheral blood. Receptor source: a human donor in a cohort sampled during active COVID-19.

The gene calls are TRBV29-1 and TRBJ1-1; 12 nucleotides line up with TRBD1. Losses at the gene ends were 7 bases for V and 6 bases for J; bases not matched to a gene: 15. Germline CDR1 is SQVTM and CDR2 is ANQGSEA. The CDR3 spans 16 residues. The CDR3 here is CSGRSGTGGRYAEAFF. For the CDR3, the DNA is TGCAGCGGCCGTTCCGGGACAGGGGGCCGGTACGCTGAAGCTTTCTTT.

The rearrangement links TRBV19 to TRBJ1-1; D may be TRBD1 (5 bases). Germline V lookup: CDR1 LNHDA, CDR2 SQIVND (reference sequence). The CDR3 runs to 10 residues. With 8 bases removed from V and 7 bases from J, the gap between germline ends came to 8 bases. DNA for the CDR3: TGTGCCAGTCAGGGATATGAAGCTTTCTTT. Translation: CASQGYEAFF.

The sample holds a few counts of this clone. The chain is built from TRBV6-6 and TRBJ1-5; no clear D. Germline values: CDR1 MNHNY, CDR2 SVGAGI (reference sequence). CDR3 length: 13 amino acids. V was cut by 7 bases and J by 3 bases, with 10 bases left in between. CDR3 DNA sequence: TGTGCCAGCACCCTGACATACAATCAGCCCCAGCATTTT. It is translated as CASTLTYNQPQHF.

This chain connects TRBV18 to TRBJ1-1, with D possibly matching TRBD1 (5 bases). The germline gives CDR1 KGHSH, CDR2 LQKENI. The CDR3 extends over 19 amino acids. Trimming took off 3 bases at V and 1 base at J, with 24 bases between the two ends. The CDR3 nucleotides are TGTGCCAGCTCACCGTTTACCCGGAGCGGGGTTGGGGCGAACACTGAAGCTTTCTTT. Encoded protein: CASSPFTRSGVGANTEAFF.

This rearrangement joins TRBV5-1 to TRBJ1-4, with D maybe TRBD1 (5 bases). This CDR3 has 13 residues. V lost 3 bases and J 5 bases, leaving 8 bases between the germline ends. Germline CDR1 SGHRS, CDR2 YFSETQ. CDR3 loop: CASSSQGNEKLFF. The CDR3 nucleotides read TGCGCCAGCAGCTCGCAGGGAAATGAAAAACTGTTTTTT.

The CDR3 protein is CASSLVWAGEDTQYF. As DNA, the CDR3 is TGTGCCAGCAGCTTGGTATGGGCCGGGGAAGATACGCAGTATTTT. The chain uses TRBV5-4 and TRBJ2-3; D might be TRBD2 (5 bases). V dropped 0 bases and J dropped 5 bases, with 13 bases sitting between them. The CDR3 loop spans 15 amino acids. Germline CDR1 is SGHNT and CDR2 is YYREEE (reference sequence).

The chain is built from TRBV19 and TRBJ2-1; 10 nucleotides align to TRBD1. Germline loops: CDR1 LNHDA, CDR2 SQIVND (reference sequence). This CDR3 spans 13 amino acids. With 9 bases clipped from V and 5 bases from J, the junction kept 4 bases outside the gene matches. The CDR3 nucleotides read TGTGCCAGAGAGGGACAGGGGAACAATGAGCAGTTCTTC. It yields the protein CAREGQGNNEQFF.

This clone was seen just once. The chain recombines TRBV6-2 or TRBV6-3 with TRBJ1-5; TRBD1 agrees at 10 bases. After removal of 4 bases from V and 4 bases from J, the junction contained 1 base not matched to a gene. CDR3 length equals 14 residues. The germline V gene encodes CDR1 MNHEY and CDR2 SVGEGT. CDR3 nucleotide sequence: TGTGCCAGCAGTTGGACAGGGGGTAATCAGCCCCAGCATTTT. This sequence encodes CASSWTGGNQPQHF.

The V and J genes are TRBV10-3 and TRBJ2-1, with D possibly being TRBD2 (6 bases). Trimming took off 5 bases at V and 8 bases at J, with 16 bases between the two ends. This CDR3 is built from 14 residues. Per germline, CDR1 ENHRY and CDR2 SYGVKD. This CDR3 reads CAISRRDSLDEQFF. The CDR3 DNA sequence: TGTGCCATCAGTCGCCGGGACTCCCTCGATGAGCAGTTCTTC.

In its sample, this clone was seen once. The V call is TRBV9, the J call TRBJ1-2; 9 bases fit TRBD1. The junction had 4 bases not matched to a gene; V was cut back by 0 bases and J by 4 bases. The CDR3 is 15 amino acids. Germline assignment: CDR1 SGDLS and CDR2 YYNGEE. CDR3 in amino acids: CASSVGGQGVYGYTF. CDR3 nucleotides: TGTGCCAGCAGCGTAGGGGGACAGGGTGTCTATGGCTACACCTTC.

V and J are TRBV4-1 and TRBJ2-1, with 12 bases fitting TRBD2. Germline V gene sequence: CDR1 MGHRA, CDR2 YSYEKL. The V gene end was trimmed by 3 bases and the J gene end by 4 bases; junction bases not matched to a gene: 7. The CDR3 length is 17 residues. DNA for the CDR3: TGCGCCAGCAGCCATGATACCACTAGCGGGAGGTACAATGAGCAGTTCTTC. It encodes CASSHDTTSGRYNEQFF.

This rearrangement joins TRBV7-2 to TRBJ2-1; 10 bases map to TRBD2. CDR1 is SGHTA, CDR2 FQGNSA, per germline. CDR3 length equals 18 residues. Trimming removed 4 bases from V and 1 base from J; junction bases left unmatched: 10. The CDR3 is CASSSQGSGGGSYNEQFF. The CDR3 DNA follows: TGTGCCAGCAGCTCCCAAGGGAGCGGGGGGGGGTCCTACAATGAGCAGTTCTTC.

This clone was seen once. The chain has TRBV30 and TRBJ2-2; 16 bases match TRBD2. Losses at the gene ends were 8 bases for V and 5 bases for J; bases not matched to a gene: 11. The CDR3 is 17 amino acids. Germline assignment: CDR1 GTSNPN and CDR2 SVGIG (reference sequence). The CDR3 reads CAPKLGLAGGQTGELFF. CDR3 sequence (DNA): TGTGCCCCCAAGTTGGGACTAGCGGGGGGGCAGACCGGGGAGCTGTTTTTT.

The chain employs TRBV20-1 and TRBJ2-7; 10 nucleotides match TRBD1. Germline trimming cut 6 bases from V and 6 bases from J; bases unmatched to any gene: 2. From germline, CDR1 is DFQATT and CDR2 SNEGSKA (reference sequence). This CDR3 has 11 amino acids. The CDR3 loop reads CSAGQGVEQYF. CDR3 bases: TGCAGTGCCGGACAGGGGGTCGAGCAGTACTTC.

This chain joins TRBV6-2 or TRBV6-3 and TRBJ2-1, with TRBD2 matching 9 bases. CDR3 length equals 16 residues. The V and J ends lost 5 bases and 4 bases, in that order; junction bases with no gene match: 9. Germline V gives CDR1 MNHEY, CDR2 SVGEGT. The CDR3 nucleotides are TGTGCCAGCAGTGACGCCACTAGCGGGTATTACAATGAGCAGTTCTTC. Encoded protein: CASSDATSGYYNEQFF.

In its sample, this clone was seen a few times. The rearrangement uses TRBV7-3 and TRBJ2-1, with TRBD2 matching over 13 bases. The V gene end was trimmed by 3 bases and the J gene end by 6 bases; junction bases not matched to a gene: 2. CDR1 SGHTA and CDR2 FQGTGA come from the germline V gene. The CDR3 is made up of 15 amino acids. The CDR3 nucleotides are TGTGCCAGCAGCTTGGGACTAGCGGGGCCCAATGAGCAGTTCTTC. Translating it yields CASSLGLAGPNEQFF.

The CDR3 sequence is CASSRGGAPYNEQFF. The CDR3 DNA follows: TGTGCCAGCAGTCGCGGGGGGGCCCCCTACAATGAGCAGTTCTTC. V gene TRBV27 combines with J gene TRBJ2-1, with 9 bases fitting TRBD2. The CDR3 consists of 15 residues. V lost 5 bases to trimming and J lost 2 bases; unmatched junction nucleotides: 4. CDR1 and CDR2 (germline): MNHEY, SMNVEV (reference sequence).

V and J are TRBV27 and TRBJ2-1, with TRBD2 matching over 13 bases. The CDR3 runs to 23 residues. The germline V gene has CDR1 MNHEY and CDR2 SMNVEV (reference sequence). Trimming cost V 5 bases and J 7 bases; bases outside gene matches: 29. CDR3 protein: CASSPTMSRPGLAGSHLQNEQFF. Written as DNA, the CDR3 is TGTGCCAGCAGTCCCACCATGTCGAGACCGGGACTAGCGGGGTCCCACTTACAAAATGAGCAGTTCTTC.

The CDR3, as DNA: TGTGCCAGTAGTTCCATCGGGGGGAGCTCCTACGAGCAGTACTTC. Translated, it gives CASSSIGGSSYEQYF. The chain employs TRBV19 and TRBJ2-7; 7 bases are shared with TRBD2. J was trimmed by 0 bases and V by 5 bases; bases with no gene match: 7. The CDR3 has 15 residues. Looked up from germline, CDR1 is LNHDA and CDR2 is SQIVND (reference sequence).

This clone was recorded a few times. The J gene is TRBJ2-7, the V gene TRBV7-2; D gene ambiguous. Germline values: CDR1 SGHTA, CDR2 FQGNSA. Trimming left V 2 bases short and J 0 bases short, with 5 bases between. The CDR3 has 13 residues. CDR3 in amino acids: CASSLYYSYEQYF. The CDR3 region has the DNA TGTGCCAGCAGCTTATACTACTCCTACGAGCAGTACTTC.

This clone has just a few counts. Here the CDR3 reads CASSQDYLAGGPGANVLTF. CDR3 DNA sequence: TGTGCCAGCAGCCAAGATTACCTAGCGGGAGGCCCCGGGGCCAACGTCCTGACTTTC. The chain combines TRBV4-2 with TRBJ2-6; 11 bases align to TRBD2. The CDR3 is 19 amino acids. CDR1 LGHNA and CDR2 YNFKEQ come from the germline V gene. Germline trimming cut 0 bases from V and 4 bases from J; bases unmatched to any gene: 8.

The rearrangement uses TRBV6-1 and TRBJ1-6; D gene ambiguous. CDR1 and CDR2 from the germline V gene are MNHNS and SASEGT. With 2 bases removed from V and 0 bases from J, the gap between germline ends came to 8 bases. The CDR3 totals 16 residues. This CDR3 reads CASSEYGSSYNSPLHF. The CDR3 nucleotides read TGTGCCAGCAGTGAATACGGGAGCTCCTATAATTCACCCCTCCACTTT.

This clone was recorded once. The chain couples TRBV6-6 to TRBJ1-3, with 8 bases identical to TRBD1. CDR3 size: 15 residues. Per the germline V gene, CDR1 is MNHNY and CDR2 is SVGAGI (reference sequence). Trimming at V came to 6 bases and at J to 4 bases, leaving 8 bases not matched to a gene. This CDR3 is CASRDRDLRGNTIYF. CDR3 DNA: TGTGCCAGCAGGGACAGGGACCTAAGGGGAAACACCATATATTTT.